The sample holds a few counts of the clone carrying this T cell receptor (beta chain). Indicated time point: healthy volunteer bleed at 6 weeks. Whole blood, unfractionated, served as the material for total RNA extraction. This sample stems from a study of human T cells and chemical hapten exposure. The CDR3 totals 15 residues. J was trimmed by 5 bases and V by 2 bases; bases with no gene match: 2. MiXCR was run by TCRdb on the RACE reads, yielding one entry per CDR3 protein. The top ten clones hold roughly 5.9% of a sample with 40,000 to 45,000 distinct CDR3 sequences, 3.7% of them seen once. The chain is built from TRBV12-3 or TRBV12-4 and TRBJ2-5; TRBD2 agrees at 13 bases. The clonotype originates from a human donor in good health. Some clones in this sample may be carry-over from other donors' samples. Sequenced sample: whole blood. CDR3 region: CASSLTLAGGETQYF. The CDR3 region has the DNA TGTGCCAGCAGTTTAACACTAGCGGGAGGGGAGACCCAGTACTTC.